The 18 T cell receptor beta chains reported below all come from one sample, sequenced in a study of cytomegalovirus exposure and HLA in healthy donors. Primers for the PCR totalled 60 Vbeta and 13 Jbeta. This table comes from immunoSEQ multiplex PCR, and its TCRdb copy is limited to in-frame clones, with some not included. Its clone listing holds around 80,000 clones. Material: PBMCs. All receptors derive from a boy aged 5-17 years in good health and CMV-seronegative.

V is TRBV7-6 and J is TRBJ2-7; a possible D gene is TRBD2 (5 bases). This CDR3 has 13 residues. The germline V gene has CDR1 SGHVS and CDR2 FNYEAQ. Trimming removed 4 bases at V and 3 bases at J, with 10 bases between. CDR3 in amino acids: CASSSPTSYEQYF. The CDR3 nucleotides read TGTGCCAGCAGCTCGCCAACTAGCTACGAGCAGTACTTC.

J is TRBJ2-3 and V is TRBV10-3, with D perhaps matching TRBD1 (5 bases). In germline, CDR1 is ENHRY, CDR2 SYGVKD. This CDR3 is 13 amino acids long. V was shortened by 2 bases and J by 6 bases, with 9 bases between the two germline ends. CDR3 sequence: CAISEAGIDTQYF. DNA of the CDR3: TGTGCCATCAGTGAGGCAGGGATCGATACGCAGTATTTT.

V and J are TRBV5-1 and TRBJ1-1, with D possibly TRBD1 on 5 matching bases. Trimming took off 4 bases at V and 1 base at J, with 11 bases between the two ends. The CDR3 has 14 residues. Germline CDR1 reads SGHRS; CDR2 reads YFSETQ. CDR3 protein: CASSPGLTNTEAFF. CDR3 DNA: TGCGCCAGCAGCCCGGGACTGACGAACACTGAAGCTTTCTTT. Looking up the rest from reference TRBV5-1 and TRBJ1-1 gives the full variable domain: KAGVTQTPRYLIKTRGQQVTLSCSPISGHRSVSWYQQTPGQGLQFLFEYFSETQRNKGNFPGRFSGRQFSNSRSEMNVSTLELGDSALYLCASSPGLTNTEAFFGQGTRLTVV.

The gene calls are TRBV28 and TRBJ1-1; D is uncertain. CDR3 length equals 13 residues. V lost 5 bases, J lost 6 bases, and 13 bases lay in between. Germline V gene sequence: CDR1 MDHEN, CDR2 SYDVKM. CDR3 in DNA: TGTGCCAGCAGTCGTCCCTATTTAGCTGAAGCTTTCTTT. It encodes CASSRPYLAEAFF.

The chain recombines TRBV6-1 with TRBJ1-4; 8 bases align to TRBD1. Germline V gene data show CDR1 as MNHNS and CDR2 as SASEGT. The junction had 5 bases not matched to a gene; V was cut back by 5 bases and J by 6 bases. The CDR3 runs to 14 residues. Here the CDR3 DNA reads TGTGCCAGCAGTACAGGGGGGAAGGATGAAAAACTGTTTTTT. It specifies CASSTGGKDEKLFF.

The CDR3 region is CAISERPGQGIDGYTF. In DNA form, the CDR3 reads TGTGCCATCAGTGAAAGGCCGGGACAGGGAATCGATGGCTACACCTTC. V and J are TRBV10-3 and TRBJ1-2, with 9 bases lining up with TRBD1. With 3 bases clipped from V and 6 bases from J, the junction kept 11 bases outside the gene matches. The CDR3 runs to 16 residues. Per germline, CDR1 ENHRY and CDR2 SYGVKD.

CDR3 sequence: CASSLEVRTNTGELFF. CDR3 nucleotide sequence: TGCGCCAGCAGCTTGGAAGTCAGAACGAACACCGGGGAGCTGTTTTTT. The V call is TRBV5-1, the J call TRBJ2-2; no firm D call. The CDR3 is 16 amino acids. The germline V gene encodes CDR1 SGHRS and CDR2 YFSETQ. Trimming took off 0 bases at V and 0 bases at J, with 9 bases between the two ends.

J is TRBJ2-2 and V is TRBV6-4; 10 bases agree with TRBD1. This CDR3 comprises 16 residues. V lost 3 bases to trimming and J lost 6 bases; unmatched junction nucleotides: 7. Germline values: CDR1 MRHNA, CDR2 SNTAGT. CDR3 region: CASSDTGQGISGELFF. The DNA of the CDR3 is TGTGCCAGCAGTGATACGGGACAGGGGATATCCGGGGAGCTGTTTTTT.

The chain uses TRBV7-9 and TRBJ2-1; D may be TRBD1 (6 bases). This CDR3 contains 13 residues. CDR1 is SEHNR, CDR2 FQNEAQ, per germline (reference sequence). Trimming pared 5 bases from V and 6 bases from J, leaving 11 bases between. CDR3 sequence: CASSRSDSNEQFF. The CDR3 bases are TGTGCCAGCAGCCGATCGGACAGCAATGAGCAGTTCTTC.

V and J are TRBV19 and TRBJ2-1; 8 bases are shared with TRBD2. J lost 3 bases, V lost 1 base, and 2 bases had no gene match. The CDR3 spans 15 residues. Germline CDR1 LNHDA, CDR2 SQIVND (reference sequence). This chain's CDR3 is CASSIAAGGYNEQFF. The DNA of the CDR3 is TGTGCCAGTAGTATAGCGGCGGGGGGCTACAATGAGCAGTTCTTC.

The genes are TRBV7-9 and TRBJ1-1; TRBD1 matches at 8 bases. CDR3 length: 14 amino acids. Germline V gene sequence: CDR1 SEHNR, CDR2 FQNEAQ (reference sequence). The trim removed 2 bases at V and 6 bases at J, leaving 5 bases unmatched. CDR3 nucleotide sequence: TGTGCCAGCAGCTTAAACAGGGGGAGGGCTGAAGCTTTCTTT. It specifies CASSLNRGRAEAFF.

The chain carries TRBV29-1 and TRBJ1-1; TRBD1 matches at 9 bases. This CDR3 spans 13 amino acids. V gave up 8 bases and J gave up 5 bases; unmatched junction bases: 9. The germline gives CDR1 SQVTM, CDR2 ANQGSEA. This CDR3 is CSSQDRGGTEAFF. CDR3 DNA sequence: TGCAGCTCACAAGACAGGGGGGGAACTGAAGCTTTCTTT.

The DNA for the CDR3 is TGTGCCGTCCGGGATCAGAGGACAGATACGCAGTATTTT. Its protein product is CAVRDQRTDTQYF. The genes are TRBV2 and TRBJ2-3; D perhaps matches TRBD2 (5 bases). V was pared by 11 bases and J by 3 bases, with 15 bases between. This CDR3 contains 13 residues. CDR1 is SNHLY and CDR2 is FYNNEI in the germline V gene.

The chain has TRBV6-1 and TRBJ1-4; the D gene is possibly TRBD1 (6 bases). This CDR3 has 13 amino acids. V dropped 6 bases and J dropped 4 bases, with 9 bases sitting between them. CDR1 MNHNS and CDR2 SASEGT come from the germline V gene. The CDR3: CASRKQGNEKLFF. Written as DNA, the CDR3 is TGTGCCAGCAGAAAACAGGGTAATGAAAAACTGTTTTTT.

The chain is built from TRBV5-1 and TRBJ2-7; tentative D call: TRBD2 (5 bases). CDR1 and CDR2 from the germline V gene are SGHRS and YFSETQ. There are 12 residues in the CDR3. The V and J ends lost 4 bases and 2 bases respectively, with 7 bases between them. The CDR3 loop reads CASSPGAYEQYF. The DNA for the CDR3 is TGCGCCAGCAGCCCCGGGGCCTACGAGCAGTACTTC. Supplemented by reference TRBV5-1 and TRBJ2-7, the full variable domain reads KAGVTQTPRYLIKTRGQQVTLSCSPISGHRSVSWYQQTPGQGLQFLFEYFSETQRNKGNFPGRFSGRQFSNSRSEMNVSTLELGDSALYLCASSPGAYEQYFGPGTRLTVT.

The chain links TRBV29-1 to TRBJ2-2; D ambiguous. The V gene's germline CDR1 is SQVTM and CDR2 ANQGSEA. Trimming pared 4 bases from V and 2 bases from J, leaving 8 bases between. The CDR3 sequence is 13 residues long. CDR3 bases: TGCAGCGTTGTCACAGTAAACACCGGGGAGCTGTTTTTT. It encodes CSVVTVNTGELFF.

The CDR3 sequence is CASSRVAGVAYEQYF. The CDR3 coding sequence is TGTGCCAGCAGTCGAGTGGCGGGGGTCGCCTACGAGCAGTACTTC. The rearrangement links TRBV6-5 to TRBJ2-7, with TRBD2 matching over 7 bases. The CDR3 sequence is 15 residues long. Germline trimming cut 5 bases from V and 2 bases from J; bases unmatched to any gene: 9. Germline V gene sequence: CDR1 MNHEY, CDR2 SVGAGI.

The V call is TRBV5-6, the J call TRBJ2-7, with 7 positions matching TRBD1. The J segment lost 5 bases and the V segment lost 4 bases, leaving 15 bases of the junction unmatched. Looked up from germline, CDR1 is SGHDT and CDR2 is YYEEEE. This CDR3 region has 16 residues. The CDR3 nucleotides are TGTGCCAGCAGCCTCCATTTGGGACAGAAAGCCCACGAGCAGTACTTC. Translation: CASSLHLGQKAHEQYF.